This passage covers 28 T cell receptor beta chains from one sample sequenced in a study of blood T cell repertoires in COVID-19. Method: immunoSEQ multiplex PCR; TCRdb's copy keeps in-frame clones and lacks some. The sample shows 200,000 to 250,000 clones, roughly 80% of them seen only once. The sample taken for sequencing was PBMCs or T cells enriched from blood (not recorded which). These receptors came from a woman in her thirties or forties with acute COVID-19.

This sequence joins TRBV2 and TRBJ1-2; maybe TRBD1 (5 bases). CDR3 length: 14 residues. Germline CDR1 and CDR2: SNHLY and FYNNEI. Deletions cut 0 bases from V and 11 bases from J, with 16 bases between. CDR3 in DNA: TGTGCCAGCAGTGAAGCGCTTACAGGAACGGCGTACACCTTC. The encoded protein is CASSEALTGTAYTF.

This clone came up a few times. The CDR3 nucleotides are TGTGCCAGCAGCCCGACAGGGGAAAACTATGGCTACACCTTC. The encoded protein is CASSPTGENYGYTF. The chain links TRBV7-8 to TRBJ1-2; 8 bases agree with TRBD1. Germline CDR1 and CDR2: SGHVS and FQNEAQ. The CDR3 loop spans 14 amino acids. V lost 5 bases to trimming and J lost 2 bases; unmatched junction nucleotides: 4. The whole variable domain, remainder taken from reference TRBV7-8 and TRBJ1-2, is GAGVSQSPRYKVAKRGQDVALRCDPISGHVSLFWYQQALGQGPEFLTYFQNEAQLDKSGLPSDRFFAERPEGSVSTLKIQRTQQEDSAVYLCASSPTGENYGYTFGSGTRLTVV.

The J gene is TRBJ2-7, the V gene TRBV6-5, with 8 bases fitting TRBD2. There are 13 residues in the CDR3. V shed 6 bases, J shed 2 bases, and the junction held 3 bases outside the gene matches. Germline CDR1 MNHEY, CDR2 SVGAGI. CDR3 DNA: TGTGCCAGCAGAACTAGCGGAGCCTACGAGCAGTACTTC. This gives the protein CASRTSGAYEQYF.

CDR3 residues: CASTLGGDTEAFF. DNA for the CDR3: TGTGCCAGCACCCTGGGGGGGGACACTGAAGCTTTCTTT. The J gene is TRBJ1-1, the V gene TRBV12-3 or TRBV12-4, with D possibly TRBD1 on 5 matching bases. Trimming took off 7 bases at V and 3 bases at J, with 12 bases between the two ends. The CDR3 totals 13 residues.

This rearrangement joins TRBV15 to TRBJ2-7; 10 nucleotides align to TRBD2. Germline CDR1 and CDR2: LNHNV and YYDKDF (reference sequence). The CDR3 is 17 amino acids. Trimming removed 0 bases from V and 5 bases from J; junction bases left unmatched: 10. CDR3 nucleotide sequence: TGTGCCACCAGCAGAGATCCTAGCGGGGGTTTTAGAAACGAGCAGTACTTC. Its protein product is CATSRDPSGGFRNEQYF.

The V call is TRBV5-4, the J call TRBJ2-3; TRBD2 is a possible D gene (6 bases). CDR3 size: 15 residues. CDR1 and CDR2 (germline): SGHNT, YYREEE (reference sequence). V was clipped by 5 bases and J by 6 bases, with 19 bases between them. The CDR3 DNA sequence: TGTGCCAGCAGTCGTTCCACTAGCTCCGGGGATACGCAGTATTTT. Translated: CASSRSTSSGDTQYF. Complete variable domain (other parts from reference TRBV5-4 and TRBJ2-3): ETGVTQSPTHLIKTRGQQVTLRCSSQSGHNTVSWYQQALGQGPQFIFQYYREEENGRGNFPPRFSGLQFPNYSSELNVNALELDDSALYLCASSRSTSSGDTQYFGPGTRLTVL.

The chain is built from TRBV27 and TRBJ2-7; D may be TRBD1 (6 bases). The germline V and J ends were trimmed by 4 bases and 12 bases, with 16 bases remaining between them. This CDR3 comprises 12 residues. Germline V gene data show CDR1 as MNHEY and CDR2 as SMNVEV (reference sequence). The CDR3 loop reads CASSSRQAIRYF. CDR3 coding DNA: TGTGCCAGCAGTTCTCGACAGGCAATAAGGTACTTC.

The gene calls are TRBV7-9 and TRBJ2-2, with D possibly matching TRBD1 (10 bases). Germline assignment: CDR1 SEHNR and CDR2 FQNEAQ (reference sequence). V lost 5 bases to trimming and J lost 3 bases, with 37 bases between them. This CDR3 has 23 amino acids. In nucleotides, the CDR3 is TGTGCCAGCAGCACTACGGATGCCGCCGGGACAGGGGTTAGCGGGAGTCACACCGGGGAGCTGTTTTTT. This gives the protein CASSTTDAAGTGVSGSHTGELFF. The full variable domain, completed using reference TRBV7-9 and TRBJ2-2, is DTGVSQNPRHKITKRGQNVTFRCDPISEHNRLYWYRQTLGQGPEFLTYFQNEAQLEKSRLLSDRFSAERPKGSFSTLEIQRTEQGDSAMYLCASSTTDAAGTGVSGSHTGELFFGEGSRLTVL.

The chain recombines TRBV29-1 with TRBJ1-1, with a possible D match to TRBD1 (6 bases). The CDR3 runs 15 residues. The germline V and J ends were trimmed by 1 base and 1 base, with 13 bases remaining between them. Germline values: CDR1 SQVTM, CDR2 ANQGSEA. The CDR3 reads CSVEGGHLPNTEAFF. The CDR3 bases are TGCAGCGTTGAAGGGGGACATCTTCCGAACACTGAAGCTTTCTTT.

Concerning this clone itself: The DNA is omitted, as the CDR3 cannot be located on it reliably, and the CDR3 follows TCRdb's listing. The gene calls are TRBV12-3 or TRBV12-4 and TRBJ1-2; the listed D gene, TRBD1, was not tested against the DNA. Both ends counted, the CDR3 spans 13 residues. CDR3 amino acids: CATWAQGTLGGTF.

The chain has TRBV6-2 or TRBV6-3 and TRBJ1-2; 10 bases line up with TRBD1. The CDR3 spans 17 residues. CDR1 and CDR2 from the germline V gene are MNHEY and SVGEGT. With V trimmed by 4 bases and J by 4 bases, 12 bases remained unmatched. The CDR3 loop is CASSWRQGAQLGYGYTF. Here the CDR3 DNA reads TGTGCCAGCAGTTGGCGACAGGGGGCTCAACTTGGCTATGGCTACACCTTC.

This sequence joins TRBV6-5 and TRBJ1-2; TRBD1 aligns across 8 bases. Germline CDR1 and CDR2: MNHEY and SVGAGI. The CDR3 is 16 amino acids. V trimming: 0 bases; J trimming: 6 bases; junction bases outside the gene matches: 9. This CDR3 reads CASSYSTGGAWDGYTF. Written as DNA, the CDR3 is TGTGCCAGCAGTTACTCTACAGGGGGGGCTTGGGATGGCTACACCTTC.

The chain is built from TRBV6-2 or TRBV6-3 and TRBJ1-5, with D possibly TRBD1 on 6 matching bases. The CDR3 is 14 amino acids. V was shortened by 4 bases and J by 4 bases, with 11 bases between the two germline ends. Germline V CDR1 and CDR2: MNHEY, SVGEGT. CDR3 nucleotides: TGTGCCAGCAGTTGGACAGCCAGTAATCAGCCCCAGCATTTT. The encoded protein is CASSWTASNQPQHF.

This chain links TRBV7-9 with TRBJ1-2, with D perhaps TRBD1 (5 bases). This CDR3 has 13 residues. CDR1 is SEHNR and CDR2 is FQNEAQ in the germline V gene (reference sequence). Trimming stripped 4 bases from V and 4 bases from J, with 10 bases between. The CDR3 loop reads CASSSTDVYGYTF. DNA for the CDR3: TGTGCCAGCAGCTCGACAGATGTCTATGGCTACACCTTC.

The V call is TRBV6-1, the J call TRBJ1-2; TRBD1 aligns across 8 bases. The trim removed 1 base at V and 6 bases at J, leaving 1 base unmatched. The V gene's germline CDR1 is MNHNS and CDR2 SASEGT. The CDR3 has 13 amino acids. CDR3 protein: CASSEGQGNGYTF. DNA for the CDR3: TGTGCCAGCAGTGAAGGACAGGGGAATGGCTACACCTTC.

V and J are TRBV24-1 and TRBJ2-3; 7 bases fit TRBD2. With 9 bases clipped from V and 1 base from J, the junction kept 3 bases outside the gene matches. This CDR3 spans 13 amino acids. CDR1 and CDR2 from the germline V gene are KGHDR and SFDVKD. The CDR3 loop is CATDSGGTDTQYF. CDR3 coding DNA: TGTGCCACCGACAGCGGGGGCACAGATACGCAGTATTTT.

The chain couples TRBV10-3 to TRBJ2-5; 9 positions match TRBD2. After removal of 4 bases from V and 3 bases from J, the junction contained 3 bases not matched to a gene. The CDR3 spans 14 residues. The germline V gene has CDR1 ENHRY and CDR2 SYGVKD. CDR3 amino acids: CAISVVAGEETQYF. CDR3 nucleotide sequence: TGTGCCATCAGTGTAGTAGCGGGGGAAGAGACCCAGTACTTC.

The V and J genes are TRBV4-2 and TRBJ2-1; 7 bases are a match to TRBD2. This CDR3 is built from 16 residues. Per germline, CDR1 LGHNA and CDR2 YNFKEQ. Trimming took 4 bases from V and 5 from J; bases not matched to a gene: 11. The CDR3 sequence: CASSPHWRERNNEQFF. The CDR3 DNA is TGTGCCAGCAGCCCCCATTGGCGGGAGAGAAACAATGAGCAGTTCTTC.

The chain combines TRBV9 with TRBJ2-2, with D perhaps matching TRBD1 (5 bases). CDR1 is SGDLS, CDR2 YYNGEE, per germline. CDR3 length equals 14 residues. V shed 4 bases and J shed 5 bases, with 12 bases lying between them. The CDR3 loop reads CASSSDRATGELFF. CDR3 in DNA: TGTGCCAGCAGCTCCGACAGAGCTACCGGGGAGCTGTTTTTT.

This rearrangement joins TRBV12-3 or TRBV12-4 to TRBJ2-7, with D hard to call. This CDR3 region has 11 residues. V lost 4 bases to trimming and J lost 3 bases, with 4 bases between them. In DNA, the CDR3 is TGTGCCAGCAGTTCTATCTACGAGCAGTACTTC. Translated, it gives CASSSIYEQYF.

Notes on this clone: The same CDR3 also results from other DNA sequences found in this sample. V and J are TRBV14 and TRBJ1-6, with 7 bases aligning to TRBD1. The CDR3 is 14 residues long. From germline, CDR1 is SGHDN and CDR2 FVKESK. Trimming removed 3 bases from V and 7 bases from J; junction bases left unmatched: 3. In DNA, the CDR3 is TGTGCCAGCAGCCAGGGACAGCTCAATTCACCCCTCCACTTT. Protein sequence: CASSQGQLNSPLHF. The full variable domain, in which reference TRBV14 and TRBJ1-6 provide the parts outside the CDR3, is EAGVTQFPSHSVIEKGQTVTLRCDPISGHDNLYWYRRVMGKEIKFLLHFVKESKQDESGMPNNRFLAERTGGTYSTLKVQPAELEDSGVYFCASSQGQLNSPLHFGNGTRLTVT.

This CDR3 is CASSFGGQEEDTQYF. CDR3 bases: TGTGCCAGCAGTTTTGGCGGCCAGGAGGAAGATACGCAGTATTTT. The chain links TRBV28 to TRBJ2-3, with D possibly being TRBD2 (5 bases). CDR1 MDHEN and CDR2 SYDVKM come from the germline V gene. The CDR3 covers 15 residues. Trimming pared 3 bases from V and 5 bases from J, leaving 15 bases between.

This clone has a handful of counts. The genes are TRBV10-1 and TRBJ2-1; 7 positions match TRBD1. This CDR3 is 17 amino acids long. V lost 3 bases and J lost 8; bases outside the gene matches: 16. Per the germline V gene, CDR1 is WNHNN and CDR2 is SYGVQD (reference sequence). DNA of the CDR3: TGCGCCAGCAGTGATTTCGCTGTGACAGGGAGACCTGATGAGCAGTTCTTC. Protein sequence: CASSDFAVTGRPDEQFF.

The chain uses TRBV3-1 (or the pseudogene TRBV3-2) and TRBJ2-1, with a weak D call TRBD1 (5 bases). Germline V gives CDR1 LGHDT, CDR2 YNNKEL (reference sequence). V lost 5 bases and J 2 bases, leaving 10 bases between the germline ends. The CDR3 runs 14 residues. CDR3 DNA: TGTGCCAGCAGCGACAGCGATCCCTACAATGAGCAGTTCTTC. Protein sequence: CASSDSDPYNEQFF.

The chain carries TRBV7-6 and TRBJ2-5, with TRBD2 matching 9 bases. CDR3 length: 16 residues. After removal of 0 bases from V and 5 bases from J, the junction contained 7 bases not matched to a gene. Looked up from germline, CDR1 is SGHVS and CDR2 is FNYEAQ. The CDR3 loop reads CASSLAPRGGLETQYF. The CDR3 coding sequence is TGTGCCAGCAGCTTAGCCCCGCGGGGGGGCCTTGAGACCCAGTACTTC.

The chain uses TRBV18 and TRBJ1-5, with D unresolved. This CDR3 contains 14 residues. From germline, CDR1 is KGHSH and CDR2 LQKENI. Trimming took 3 bases from V and 0 from J, leaving 6 bases between them. The CDR3 DNA reads as TGTGCCAGCTCACCCGGGGATAGCAATCAGCCCCAGCATTTT. Its translation: CASSPGDSNQPQHF.

The CDR3 is CASRLGTGNYEQYF. The CDR3 region has the DNA TGTGCCAGCAGACTCGGGACAGGGAACTACGAGCAGTACTTC. This sequence joins TRBV27 and TRBJ2-7; 9 bases align to TRBD1. The CDR3 contains 14 residues. Germline values: CDR1 MNHEY, CDR2 SMNVEV (reference sequence). With V trimmed by 6 bases and J by 3 bases, 6 bases remained unmatched.

The chain couples TRBV27 to TRBJ2-1; perhaps TRBD2 as D (5 bases). Trimming cost V 3 bases and J 8 bases, with 17 bases left between them. The V gene's germline CDR1 is MNHEY and CDR2 SMNVEV (reference sequence). CDR3 length: 15 residues. For the CDR3, the DNA is TGTGCCAGCAGTTTCGGTAATAGGGTGGGAGATGAGCAGTTCTTC. Protein product: CASSFGNRVGDEQFF.